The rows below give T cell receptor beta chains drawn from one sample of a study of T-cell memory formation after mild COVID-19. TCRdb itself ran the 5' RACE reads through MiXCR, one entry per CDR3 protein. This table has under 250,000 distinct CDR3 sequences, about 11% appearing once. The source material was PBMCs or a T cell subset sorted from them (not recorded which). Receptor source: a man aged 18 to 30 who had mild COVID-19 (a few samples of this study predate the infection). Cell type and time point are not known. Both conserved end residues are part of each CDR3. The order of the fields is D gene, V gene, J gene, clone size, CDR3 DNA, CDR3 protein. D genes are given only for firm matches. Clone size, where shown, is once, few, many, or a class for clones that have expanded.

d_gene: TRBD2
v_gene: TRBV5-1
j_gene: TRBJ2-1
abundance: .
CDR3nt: TGCGCCAGCAGCCCCTCAGGGGCGGGGGGGCGGCGTGAGCAGTTCTTC
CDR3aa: CASSPSGAGGRREQFF

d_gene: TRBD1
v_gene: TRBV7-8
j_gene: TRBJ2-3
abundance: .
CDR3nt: TGTGCCAGCAGCTTAGTTGGGGACAGGGCGGATACGCAGTATTTT
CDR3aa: CASSLVGDRADTQYF

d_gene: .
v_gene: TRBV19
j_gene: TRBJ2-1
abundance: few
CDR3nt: TGTGCCAGTAGTATCGAGTTGGGAGTGGGGGGTTCCAATGAGCAGTTCTTC
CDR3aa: CASSIELGVGGSNEQFF

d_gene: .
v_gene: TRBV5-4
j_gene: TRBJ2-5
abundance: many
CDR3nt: TGTGCCAGCAGCGCCGGGGAGCAAGAGACCCAGTACTTC
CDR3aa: CASSAGEQETQYF

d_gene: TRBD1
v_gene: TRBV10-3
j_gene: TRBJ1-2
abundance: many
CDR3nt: TGTGCCATCAGTGGGACAGGGGGCCTCAGCTATGGCTACACCTTC
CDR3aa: CAISGTGGLSYGYTF

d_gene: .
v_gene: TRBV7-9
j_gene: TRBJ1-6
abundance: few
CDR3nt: TGTGCCAGCGTTGAGGACCGTAATTCACCCCTCCACTTT
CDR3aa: CASVEDRNSPLHF

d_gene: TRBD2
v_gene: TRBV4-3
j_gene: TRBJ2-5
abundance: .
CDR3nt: TGCGCCAGCAGCCATGGACTAGCGGGGGGAGGGATGGAGACCCAGTACTTC
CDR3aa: CASSHGLAGGGMETQYF

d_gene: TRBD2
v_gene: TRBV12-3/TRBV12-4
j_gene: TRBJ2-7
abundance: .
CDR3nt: TGTGCCAGCAGTTGGACTAGCGGGGGGCCGGAGCAGTACTTC
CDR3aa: CASSWTSGGPEQYF

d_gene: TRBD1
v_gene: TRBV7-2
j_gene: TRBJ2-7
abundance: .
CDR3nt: TGTGCCAGCAGCTTAGCAAGGACAGGAATCGGGTACGAGCAGTACTTC
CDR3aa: CASSLARTGIGYEQYF

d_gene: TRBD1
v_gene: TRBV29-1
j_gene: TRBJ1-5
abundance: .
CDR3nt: TGCAGCGTCTTCGGACAGGTTAGCAATCAGCCCCAGCATTTT
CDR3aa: CSVFGQVSNQPQHF

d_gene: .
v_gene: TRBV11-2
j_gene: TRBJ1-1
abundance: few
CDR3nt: TGTGCCAGCAGCTCTAATGACTACGGGGCTTTCTTT
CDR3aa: CASSSNDYGAFF

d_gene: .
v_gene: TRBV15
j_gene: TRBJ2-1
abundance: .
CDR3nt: TGTGCCACAGAAAGGAACAAGGTGGACAATGAGCAGTTCTTC
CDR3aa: CATERNKVDNEQFF

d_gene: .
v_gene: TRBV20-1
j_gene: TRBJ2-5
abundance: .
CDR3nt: TGCAGTGCTAGAGACCCCGACAGCTACCAAGAGACCCAGTACTTC
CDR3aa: CSARDPDSYQETQYF

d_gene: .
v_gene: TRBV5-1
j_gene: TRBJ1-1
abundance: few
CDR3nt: TGCGCCAGCAGAGGGGATTATAACACTGAAGCTTTCTTT
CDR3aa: CASRGDYNTEAFF

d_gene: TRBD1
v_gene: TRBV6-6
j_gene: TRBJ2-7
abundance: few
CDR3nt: TGTGCCAGCAGTACCACAGGGGGCTTGATCTACGAGCAGTACTTC
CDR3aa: CASSTTGGLIYEQYF

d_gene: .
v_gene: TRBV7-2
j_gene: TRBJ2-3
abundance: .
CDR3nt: TGTGCCAGCAGCTTAGATCCTGGGGGTGGGGATACGCAGTATTTT
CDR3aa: CASSLDPGGGDTQYF

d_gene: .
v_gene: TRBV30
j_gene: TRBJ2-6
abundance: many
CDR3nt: TGTGCCTGGAGTGAGTCCTTAATTACCTCTGGGGCCAACGTCCTGACTTTC
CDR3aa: CAWSESLITSGANVLTF

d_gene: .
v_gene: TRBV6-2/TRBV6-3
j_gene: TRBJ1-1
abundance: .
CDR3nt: TGTGCCAGCATTTACGTTAGCGGGGGAACTGAAGCTTTCTTT
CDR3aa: CASIYVSGGTEAFF

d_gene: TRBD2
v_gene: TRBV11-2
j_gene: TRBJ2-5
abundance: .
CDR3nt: TGTGCCAGCAGCCCTGGGACTAGCGGGGGGTTACAAGAGACCCAGTACTTC
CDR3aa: CASSPGTSGGLQETQYF

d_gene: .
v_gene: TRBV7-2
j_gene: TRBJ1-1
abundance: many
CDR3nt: TGTGCCAGCAGCTTAGGTACTAGGGGTCGCCGGAAAACTGAAGCTTTCTTT
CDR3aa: CASSLGTRGRRKTEAFF

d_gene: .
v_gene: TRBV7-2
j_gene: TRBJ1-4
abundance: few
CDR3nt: TGTGCCAGCAGCCGTTACCCTGGTGGTTTGGAAAAACTGTTTTTT
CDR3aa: CASSRYPGGLEKLFF

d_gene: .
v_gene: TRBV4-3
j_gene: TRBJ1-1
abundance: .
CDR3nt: TGCGCCAGCAGCCAAGTGTTGGGGGGAAGCGGCACTGAAGCTTTCTTT
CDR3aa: CASSQVLGGSGTEAFF

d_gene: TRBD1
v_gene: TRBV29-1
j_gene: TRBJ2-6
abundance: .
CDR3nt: TGCAGCTTCCGGGACAGGGACTCTGGGGCCAACGTCCTGACTTTC
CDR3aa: CSFRDRDSGANVLTF

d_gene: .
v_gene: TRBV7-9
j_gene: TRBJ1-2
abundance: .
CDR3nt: TGTGCCAGCAGCTTACCCCCATTAAACTATGGCTACACCTTC
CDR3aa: CASSLPPLNYGYTF

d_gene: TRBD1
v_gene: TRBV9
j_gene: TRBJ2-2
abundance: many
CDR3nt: TGTGCCAGCAGCGTATCGGACAGGGTAACCGGGGAGCTGTTTTTT
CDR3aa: CASSVSDRVTGELFF

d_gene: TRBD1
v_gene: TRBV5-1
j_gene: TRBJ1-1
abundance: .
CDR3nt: TGCGCCAGCAGCTTGGAGGGACAGCGCACTGAAGCTTTCTTT
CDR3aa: CASSLEGQRTEAFF